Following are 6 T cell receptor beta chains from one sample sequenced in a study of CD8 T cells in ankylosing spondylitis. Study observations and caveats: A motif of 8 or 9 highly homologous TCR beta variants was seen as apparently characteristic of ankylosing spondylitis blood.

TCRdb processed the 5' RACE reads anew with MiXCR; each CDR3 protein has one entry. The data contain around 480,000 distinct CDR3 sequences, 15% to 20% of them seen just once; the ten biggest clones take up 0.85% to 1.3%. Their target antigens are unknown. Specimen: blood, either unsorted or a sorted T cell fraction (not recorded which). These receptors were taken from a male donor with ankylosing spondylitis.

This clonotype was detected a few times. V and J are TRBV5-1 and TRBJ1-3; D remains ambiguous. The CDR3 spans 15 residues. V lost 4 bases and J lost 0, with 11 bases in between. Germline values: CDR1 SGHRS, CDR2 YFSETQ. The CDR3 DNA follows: TGCGCCAGCAGCCCTACATACGACTCTGGAAACACCATATATTTT. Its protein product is CASSPTYDSGNTIYF.

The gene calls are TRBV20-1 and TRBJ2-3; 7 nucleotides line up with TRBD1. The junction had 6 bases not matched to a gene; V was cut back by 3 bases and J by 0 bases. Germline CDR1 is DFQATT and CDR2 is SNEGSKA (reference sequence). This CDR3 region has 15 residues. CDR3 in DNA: TGCAGTGCTAGGACAGGGTCCTCTAGCACAGATACGCAGTATTTT. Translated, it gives CSARTGSSSTDTQYF.

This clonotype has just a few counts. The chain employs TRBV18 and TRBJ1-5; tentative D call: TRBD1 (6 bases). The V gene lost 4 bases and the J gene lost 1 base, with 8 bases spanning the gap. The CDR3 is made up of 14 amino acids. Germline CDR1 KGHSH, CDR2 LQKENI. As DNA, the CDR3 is TGTGCCAGCTCACGGGACATCAGCAATCAGCCCCAGCATTTT. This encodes CASSRDISNQPQHF.

CDR3 protein: CASRKPGLGNNEQFF. The DNA for the CDR3 is TGTGCCAGCAGAAAACCCGGCCTAGGAAACAATGAGCAGTTCTTC. This rearrangement joins TRBV27 to TRBJ2-1; no clear D. The germline gives CDR1 MNHEY, CDR2 SMNVEV (reference sequence). This CDR3 is built from 15 residues. Trimming pared 6 bases from V and 5 bases from J, leaving 17 bases between.

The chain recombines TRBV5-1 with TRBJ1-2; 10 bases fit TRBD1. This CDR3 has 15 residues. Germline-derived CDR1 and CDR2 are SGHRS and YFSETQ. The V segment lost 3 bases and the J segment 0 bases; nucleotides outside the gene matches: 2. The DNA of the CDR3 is TGCGCCAGCAGCTCCGGACAGGGGGCTAACTATGGCTACACCTTC. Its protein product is CASSSGQGANYGYTF.

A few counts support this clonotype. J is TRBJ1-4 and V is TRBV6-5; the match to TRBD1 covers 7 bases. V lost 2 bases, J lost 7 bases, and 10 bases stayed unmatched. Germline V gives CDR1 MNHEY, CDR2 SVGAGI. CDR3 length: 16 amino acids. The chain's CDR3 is CASSYNRGVGVEKLFF. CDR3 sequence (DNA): TGTGCCAGCAGTTACAACAGGGGTGTTGGTGTTGAAAAACTGTTTTTT.